The source of this T cell receptor beta chain is a study of blood T cell repertoires in COVID-19. Across the study: Whether acute or convalescent, the COVID-19 samples came from the United States, Italy and Spain.

Participants had their cohort set by participant-reported clinical history. The study counted Cohort 3 donors as recovered given two negative PCRs, clearance, or symptom resolution. TCRdb's copy holds only in-frame clones and misses some; the assay was immunoSEQ multiplex PCR. The sample lists more than 200,000 clones; roughly 91% were seen once. Sequenced sample: PBMCs or T cells enriched from blood (not recorded which). The source is a woman aged 30 to 39 who had recovered from COVID-19.

CDR3 nucleotides: TGTGCCAGCAGTTACCCCAAAAAAGAGCTGTTTTTT. Its translation is CASSYPKKELFF. The V call is TRBV6-2 or TRBV6-3, the J call TRBJ1-4; no reliable D call. The CDR3 contains 12 residues. In germline, CDR1 is MNHEY, CDR2 SVGEGT. Trimming took off 2 bases at V and 14 bases at J, with 12 bases between the two ends.